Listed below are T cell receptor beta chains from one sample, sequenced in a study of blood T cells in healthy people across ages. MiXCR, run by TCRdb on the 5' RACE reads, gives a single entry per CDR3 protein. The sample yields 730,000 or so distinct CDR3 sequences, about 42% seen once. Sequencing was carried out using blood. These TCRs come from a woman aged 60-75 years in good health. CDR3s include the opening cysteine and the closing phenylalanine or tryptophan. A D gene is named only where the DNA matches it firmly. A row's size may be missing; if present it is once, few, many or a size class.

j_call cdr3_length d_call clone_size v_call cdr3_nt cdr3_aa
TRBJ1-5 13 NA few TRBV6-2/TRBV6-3 TGTGCCAGCAGCCTAATAGGGGGACGGCCCCAGCATTTT CASSLIGGRPQHF
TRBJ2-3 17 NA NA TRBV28 TGTGCCAGTCCCCCCAACGTCATGCCCTCTCGGGCAGATACGCAGTATTTT CASPPNVMPSRADTQYF
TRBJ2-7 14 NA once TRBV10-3 TGTGCCATCAGCAGGGGTCCCCCCAACTACGAGCAGTACTTC CAISRGPPNYEQYF
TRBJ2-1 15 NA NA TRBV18 TGTGCCAGCTCACTAACCTCGGGGAGTCTCAATGAGCAGTTCTTC CASSLTSGSLNEQFF
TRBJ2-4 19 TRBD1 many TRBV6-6 TGTGCCAGCAGTCACACCGGGACAGGGAGGGGCCATGACAAAAACATTCAGTACTTC CASSHTGTGRGHDKNIQYF
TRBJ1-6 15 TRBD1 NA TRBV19 TGTGCCAGTAGTTCCAAGGACAGGGACAATTCACCCCTCCACTTT CASSSKDRDNSPLHF
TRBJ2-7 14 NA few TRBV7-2 TGTGCCAGCAGCCCACTAAACCGGGCCTACGAGCAGTACTTC CASSPLNRAYEQYF
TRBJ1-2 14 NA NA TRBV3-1 TGTGCCAGCAGCCAAGAGCAGGGGCTCTATGGCTACACCTTC CASSQEQGLYGYTF
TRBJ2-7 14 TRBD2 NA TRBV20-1 TGCAGTGCTAGTCCGCCTAGCGGCTCCTACGAGCAGTACTTC CSASPPSGSYEQYF
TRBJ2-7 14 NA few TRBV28 TGTGCCAGCCAGACCGGGACACCCACCTACGAGCAGTACTTC CASQTGTPTYEQYF
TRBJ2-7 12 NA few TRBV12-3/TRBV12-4 TGTGCCAGCAGTTTTGACGGCAAAAAGCAGTACTTC CASSFDGKKQYF
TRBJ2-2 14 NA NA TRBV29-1 TGCAGCACCCGGGGACTGGCGAACACCGGGGAGCTGTTTTTT CSTRGLANTGELFF
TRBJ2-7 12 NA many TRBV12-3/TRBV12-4 TGTGCCAGCAGTCGCCCATCGGCCGAGCAGTACTTC CASSRPSAEQYF
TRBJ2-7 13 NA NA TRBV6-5 TGTGCCAGCAGTGATTCAGGGGGGTACGAGCAGTACTTC CASSDSGGYEQYF
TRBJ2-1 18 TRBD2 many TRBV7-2 TGTGCCAGCAGCTTTCGGCCCCCGGGAGGCGGGGCCAATCATGAGCAGTTCTTC CASSFRPPGGGANHEQFF
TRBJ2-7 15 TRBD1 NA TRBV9 TGTGCCAGCAGCGCCGGGACAGGGGTCCCCTACGAGCAGTACTTC CASSAGTGVPYEQYF
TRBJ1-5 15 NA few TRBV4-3 TGCGCCAGCAGCCAAGATTCCATGGGGGATCTGCCCCAGCATTTT CASSQDSMGDLPQHF
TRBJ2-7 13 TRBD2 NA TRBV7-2 TGTGCCAGCAGCTCCTACCTAGCGGTCGAGCAGTACTTC CASSSYLAVEQYF
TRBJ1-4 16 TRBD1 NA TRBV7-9 TGTGCCAGCAGCTCACAGGGGGCGCGTACTAATGAAAAACTGTTTTTT CASSSQGARTNEKLFF
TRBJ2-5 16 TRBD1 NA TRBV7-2 TGTGCCAGCAGCTTATTTTTGACAGGGCTCCAAGAGACCCAGTACTTC CASSLFLTGLQETQYF
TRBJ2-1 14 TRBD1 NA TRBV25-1 TGTGCCAGCACGAGAGGCCAGGGACAGGGCGAGCAGTTCTTC CASTRGQGQGEQFF
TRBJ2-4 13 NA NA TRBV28 TGTGCCAGCAGTTTCGGGGCCAAAAACATTCAGTACTTC CASSFGAKNIQYF
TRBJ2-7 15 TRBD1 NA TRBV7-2 TGTGCCAGCAGCTTAGGGTCGAGACAGGGGGGCGAGCAGTACTTC CASSLGSRQGGEQYF
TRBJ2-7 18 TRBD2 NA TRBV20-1 TGCAGTGCTAGAGATCTAGTAAGGCCAGCGGGACTTCAAGAGACCCGGTACTTC CSARDLVRPAGLQETRYF
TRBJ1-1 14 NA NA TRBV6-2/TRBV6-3 TGTGCCAGCAGTTACCCCCAGCAGAACACTGAAGCTTTCTTT CASSYPQQNTEAFF
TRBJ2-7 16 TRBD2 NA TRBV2 TGTGCCAGCAGTGCAGGAAGAGCGGGAGGTCTGTCCGAGCAGTACTTC CASSAGRAGGLSEQYF
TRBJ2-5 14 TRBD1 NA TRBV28 TGTGCCAGCATTTCTGGGACAGGGCGAGAGACCCAGTACTTC CASISGTGRETQYF
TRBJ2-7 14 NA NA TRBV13 TGTGCCAGCAGCGTCCGATGGGCCAGGGATGAGCAGTACTTC CASSVRWARDEQYF
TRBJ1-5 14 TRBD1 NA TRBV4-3 TGCGCCAGCAGCCAGGGACAGGGGATTGAGCCCCAGCATTTT CASSQGQGIEPQHF
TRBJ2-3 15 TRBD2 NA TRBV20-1 TGCAGTGCCAATTATGGGGGGGGGAAAACAGATACGCAGTATTTT CSANYGGGKTDTQYF
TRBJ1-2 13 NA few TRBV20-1 TGCAGTGCTAGAGACTCCATAAACTATGGCTACACCTTC CSARDSINYGYTF